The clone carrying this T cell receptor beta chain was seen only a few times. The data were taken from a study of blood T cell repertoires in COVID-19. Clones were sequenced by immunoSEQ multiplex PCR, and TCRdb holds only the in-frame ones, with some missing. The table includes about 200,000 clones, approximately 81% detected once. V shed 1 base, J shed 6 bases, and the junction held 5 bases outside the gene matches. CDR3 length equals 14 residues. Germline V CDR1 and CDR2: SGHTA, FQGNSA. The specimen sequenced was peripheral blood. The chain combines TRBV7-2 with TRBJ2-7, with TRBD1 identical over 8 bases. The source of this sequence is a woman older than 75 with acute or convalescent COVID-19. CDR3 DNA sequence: TGTGCCAGCAGCTTAGTTGGGACAGGAAGCGAGCAGTACTTC. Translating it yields CASSLVGTGSEQYF.